A single sample is the source of the 25 T cell receptor beta chains below, sequenced in a study of shared clonotypes between healthy human individuals. Repertoires were generated with immunoSEQ multiplex PCR, while TCRdb's copy carries only in-frame clones and drops some. The table records about 490,000 clones, 79% of them present only once. Material for sequencing was PBMCs. These receptor sequences come from a woman between 35 and 50 years old in good health. Some clones in this sample may be carry-over from other donors' samples.

In this sample, this clone turned up once. The chain uses TRBV9 and TRBJ2-3; no definite D call. V lost 4 bases and J lost 5, with 8 bases in between. This CDR3 is 12 amino acids long. CDR1 and CDR2 from the germline V gene are SGDLS and YYNGEE. CDR3 DNA: TGTGCCAGCAGCTCCTCAGTAGATACGCAGTATTTT. It translates to CASSSSVDTQYF. Full variable domain (missing parts from reference TRBV9 and TRBJ2-3): DSGVTQTPKHLITATGQRVTLRCSPRSGDLSVYWYQQSLDQGLQFLIQYYNGEERAKGNILERFSAQQFPDLHSELNLSSLELGDSALYFCASSSSVDTQYFGPGTRLTVL.

This clone was picked up a small number of times. J is TRBJ1-4 and V is TRBV11-2; D is perhaps TRBD1 (5 bases). There are 13 residues in the CDR3. CDR1 and CDR2 (germline): SGHAT, FQNNGV. Trimming left V 5 bases short and J 7 bases short, with 11 bases between. Written as DNA, the CDR3 is TGTGCCAGCAGCGGGTGGGACGGTGAAAAACTGTTTTTT. It translates to CASSGWDGEKLFF.

This clone was detected only a few times. The chain employs TRBV6-1 and TRBJ1-5; 9 positions match TRBD1. There are 17 residues in the CDR3. The V gene's germline CDR1 is MNHNS and CDR2 SASEGT. V was clipped by 2 bases and J by 1 base; unmatched bases: 6. CDR3 loop: CASSENPGQGSNQPQHF. The CDR3 DNA is TGTGCCAGCAGTGAAAACCCGGGACAGGGAAGCAATCAGCCCCAGCATTTT.

This clone was observed a handful of times. CDR3 sequence: CASSPQQGLPNQPQHF. The CDR3 coding sequence is TGTGCCAGCAGTCCACAACAGGGACTCCCTAATCAGCCCCAGCATTTT. The chain is built from TRBV27 and TRBJ1-5, with D possibly being TRBD1 (6 bases). V was trimmed by 5 bases and J by 4 bases, leaving 18 bases between them. The length of the CDR3 is 16 residues. Germline-derived CDR1 and CDR2 are MNHEY and SMNVEV (reference sequence).

The genes are TRBV2 and TRBJ1-4; no firm D call. V lost 2 bases and J 8 bases, leaving 12 bases between the germline ends. The CDR3 consists of 14 residues. Germline-derived CDR1 and CDR2 are SNHLY and FYNNEI. CDR3 loop: CASSELAVREKLFF. The CDR3 DNA sequence: TGTGCCAGCAGTGAATTGGCAGTGCGGGAAAAACTGTTTTTT.

The rearrangement joins TRBV28 to TRBJ2-3, with TRBD2 identical over 11 bases. With V trimmed by 8 bases and J by 4 bases, 8 bases remained unmatched. The CDR3 is 15 residues long. Germline-derived CDR1 and CDR2 are MDHEN and SYDVKM. DNA of the CDR3: TGTGCCAGCGGAACTAGCGGGAGTTTCTCAGATACGCAGTATTTT. Translating it yields CASGTSGSFSDTQYF.

Details on this clone: A far more abundant clone sits one base away, making this likely a read error. This rearrangement joins TRBV7-9 to TRBJ2-7, with 8 bases identical to TRBD1. This CDR3 comprises 19 residues. Germline CDR1 SEHNR, CDR2 FQNEAQ (reference sequence). Losses at the gene ends were 0 bases for V and 2 bases for J; bases not matched to a gene: 15. The CDR3 nucleotides read TGTGCCAGCAGCTTAGCGGTGAGAACAGGGGGACTGGGGGCCTACGAGCAGTACTTC. It codes for CASSLAVRTGGLGAYEQYF.

This chain connects TRBV2 to TRBJ1-5; TRBD1 might be the D (5 bases). Trimming shortened V by 4 bases and J by 0 bases, and 10 bases separated the two germline ends. Germline V gives CDR1 SNHLY, CDR2 FYNNEI. This CDR3 spans 15 amino acids. The CDR3 reads CASSGQLYSNQPQHF. CDR3 nucleotides: TGTGCCAGCAGTGGACAGTTATATAGCAATCAGCCCCAGCATTTT.

The V call is TRBV29-1, the J call TRBJ2-3; D is possibly TRBD1 or TRBD2 (5 bases each). The V gene lost 0 bases and the J gene lost 4 bases, with 14 bases spanning the gap. Germline V lookup: CDR1 SQVTM, CDR2 ANQGSEA. The CDR3 is 15 amino acids. The CDR3 spells CSVEDLGGVADTQYF. In nucleotides, the CDR3 is TGCAGCGTTGAAGATCTTGGGGGAGTGGCAGATACGCAGTATTTT.

In this sample, this clone turned up once. The chain has TRBV27 and TRBJ2-7, with D perhaps TRBD1 (6 bases). V was shortened by 5 bases and J by 3 bases, with 20 bases between the two germline ends. CDR1 and CDR2 from the germline V gene are MNHEY and SMNVEV (reference sequence). CDR3 length: 16 amino acids. CDR3 in amino acids: CASSNRTVNLYYEQYF. The CDR3 bases are TGTGCCAGCAGTAACCGGACAGTGAACCTTTACTACGAGCAGTACTTC.

The V gene is TRBV6-1, the J gene TRBJ2-1, with 10 bases identical to TRBD1. The junction had 5 bases not matched to a gene; V was cut back by 7 bases and J by 5 bases. Germline V lookup: CDR1 MNHNS, CDR2 SASEGT. The CDR3 is 14 amino acids. In nucleotides, the CDR3 is TGTGCCAGCAACTCCGGGACAGGGGACAATGAGCAGTTCTTC. It specifies CASNSGTGDNEQFF.

J is TRBJ1-2 and V is TRBV4-3; D might be TRBD1 (5 bases). The ends were cut back, 0 bases at V and 8 bases at J, with 16 bases in the middle. Germline CDR1 reads LGHNA; CDR2 reads YSLEER. CDR3 size: 15 residues. The CDR3 spells CASSQDLRGREGYTF. The CDR3 region has the DNA TGCGCCAGCAGCCAAGATCTTCGGGGCCGGGAGGGCTACACCTTC.

The rearrangement links TRBV2 to TRBJ2-5, with D perhaps being TRBD1 or TRBD2 (7 bases each). Germline CDR1 reads SNHLY; CDR2 reads FYNNEI. Trimming took 6 bases from V and 4 from J, leaving 21 bases between them. The CDR3 has 16 amino acids. The CDR3 DNA reads TGTGCCAGCAGGACCCAGACAGGGACGGGGGGAGAGACCCAGTACTTC. Protein: CASRTQTGTGGETQYF.

This chain uses TRBV28 with TRBJ2-5; 8 nucleotides match TRBD1. Germline V CDR1 and CDR2: MDHEN, SYDVKM. This CDR3 spans 20 amino acids. After removal of 4 bases from V and 7 bases from J, the junction contained 26 bases not matched to a gene. Written as DNA, the CDR3 is TGTGCCAGCAGTTCGATATCCGGCCCAAGGACAGGGTATAGATTGGTGACCCAGTACTTC. Its translation is CASSSISGPRTGYRLVTQYF.

The CDR3 loop is CATSRGGGRLYNEQFF. Here the CDR3 DNA reads TGTGCCACCAGCAGAGGAGGCGGGAGGCTCTACAATGAGCAGTTCTTC. The chain is built from TRBV15 and TRBJ2-1, with 8 nucleotides matching TRBD2. The CDR3 extends over 16 amino acids. V lost 1 base and J lost 3; bases outside the gene matches: 5. CDR1 is LNHNV and CDR2 is YYDKDF in the germline V gene (reference sequence).

The V and J genes are TRBV7-9 and TRBJ2-1; 7 nucleotides agree with TRBD2. CDR1 is SEHNR and CDR2 is FQNEAQ in the germline V gene (reference sequence). J lost 2 bases, V lost 5 bases, and 9 bases had no gene match. This CDR3 region has 16 residues. The CDR3 bases are TGTGCCAGCAGCCCTCTTTCGGGAGGTACCTACAATGAGCAGTTCTTC. It codes for CASSPLSGGTYNEQFF.

This rearrangement joins TRBV7-2 to TRBJ1-5; D gene unclear. Trimming removed 5 bases from V and 0 bases from J, with 11 bases in between. This CDR3 is built from 15 residues. The germline V gene has CDR1 SGHTA and CDR2 FQGNSA. As DNA, the CDR3 is TGTGCCAGCAGCCGAGGACCACATAGCAATCAGCCCCAGCATTTT. Encoded protein: CASSRGPHSNQPQHF.

This clone was seen just once. This sequence joins TRBV15 and TRBJ2-1; the match to TRBD2 covers 15 bases. With 1 base clipped from V and 8 bases from J, the junction kept 3 bases outside the gene matches. This CDR3 comprises 16 residues. Germline V lookup: CDR1 LNHNV, CDR2 YYDKDF (reference sequence). The CDR3 protein is CATSRGTSGRADEQFF. For the CDR3, the DNA is TGTGCCACCAGCAGAGGGACTAGCGGGAGGGCCGATGAGCAGTTCTTC. The complete variable domain, with remaining parts taken from reference TRBV15 and TRBJ2-1, reads DAMVIQNPRYQVTQFGKPVTLSCSQTLNHNVMYWYQQKSSQAPKLLFHYYDKDFNNEADTPDNFQSRRPNTSFCFLDIRSPGLGDTAMYLCATSRGTSGRADEQFFGPGTRLTVL.

As concerns this clone: This CDR3 is also generated by other DNA sequences in the sample. The CDR3 DNA reads as TGTGCCAGCAGTTTGACAGGGCTGAACACTGAAGCTTTCTTT. Its translation: CASSLTGLNTEAFF. V and J are TRBV27 and TRBJ1-1, with TRBD1 matching over 7 bases. Germline V CDR1 and CDR2: MNHEY, SMNVEV (reference sequence). The ends lost 3 bases at V and 0 bases at J; junction bases unmatched: 1. The CDR3 has 14 amino acids.

This sequence joins TRBV4-2 and TRBJ2-7, with D possibly matching TRBD2 (6 bases). The CDR3 covers 17 residues. The V end lost 1 base, the J end lost 1 base, and 17 bases lay between the germline ends. Germline CDR1 and CDR2: LGHNA and YNFKEQ. The CDR3 is CASSQGMGRGLSYEQYF. DNA of the CDR3: TGTGCCAGCAGCCAAGGGATGGGGCGGGGCCTTTCCTACGAGCAGTACTTC.

A note on this clone: With only one base between it and a far larger clone, this is likely a read error. The same CDR3 arises from other DNA sequences in this sample as well. The rearrangement uses TRBV18 and TRBJ2-7; 16 bases line up with TRBD2. The CDR3 totals 19 residues. Germline CDR1 reads KGHSH; CDR2 reads LQKENI. Here the CDR3 reads CASSLGLAGGPGHLYEQYF. The CDR3 DNA reads as TGTGCCAGCTCACTGGGACTAGCGGGAGGGCCTGGGCACCTTTACGAGCAGTACTTT. Full variable domain (missing parts from reference TRBV18 and TRBJ2-7): NAGVMQNPRHLVRRRGQEARLRCSPMKGHSHVYWYRQLPEEGLKFMVYLQKENIIDESGMPKERFSAEFPKEGPSILRIQQVVRGDSAAYFCASSLGLAGGPGHLYEQYFGPGTRLTVT.

V gene TRBV7-2 combines with J gene TRBJ1-1; D gene uncertain. This CDR3 contains 13 residues. The germline V and J ends were trimmed by 3 bases and 1 base, with 6 bases remaining between them. The germline V gene encodes CDR1 SGHTA and CDR2 FQGNSA. This chain's CDR3 is CASSLWKNTEAFF. The CDR3 bases are TGTGCCAGCAGCTTGTGGAAGAACACTGAAGCTTTCTTT.

The chain is built from TRBV11-3 and TRBJ2-3; TRBD2 matches 9 bases. The CDR3 is 14 residues long. Trimming at V came to 5 bases and at J to 3 bases, leaving 3 bases not matched to a gene. Germline V gene data show CDR1 as SGHNT and CDR2 as YENEEA. Here the CDR3 DNA reads TGTGCCAGCAGCGCAGGACTAGCGACAGATACGCAGTATTTT. Translating gives CASSAGLATDTQYF.

The chain is built from TRBV4-1 and TRBJ2-3; 8 bases align to TRBD2. The CDR3 has 17 amino acids. The germline gives CDR1 MGHRA, CDR2 YSYEKL. V lost 0 bases to trimming and J lost 0 bases; unmatched junction nucleotides: 5. This chain's CDR3 is CASSQDTASGSTDTQYF. CDR3 in DNA: TGCGCCAGCAGCCAAGATACGGCTAGCGGGAGCACAGATACGCAGTATTTT.

V and J are TRBV5-6 and TRBJ2-1, with 12 nucleotides matching TRBD2. The CDR3 runs 14 residues. The germline V gene has CDR1 SGHDT and CDR2 YYEEEE. J was trimmed by 5 bases and V by 4 bases; bases with no gene match: 1. CDR3 region: CASSTSGGNNEQFF. The CDR3 region has the DNA TGTGCCAGCAGCACTAGCGGGGGGAACAATGAGCAGTTCTTC. Based on the CDR3 plus reference TRBV5-6 and TRBJ2-1, the full variable domain is DAGVTQSPTHLIKTRGQQVTLRCSPKSGHDTVSWYQQALGQGPQFIFQYYEEEERQRGNFPDRFSGHQFPNYSSELNVNALLLGDSALYLCASSTSGGNNEQFFGPGTRLTVL.